This entry is about one T cell receptor beta chain. Antigen unknown. This entry is derived from a study of post-analysis software for immune sequencing data. Included in the TCR beta cDNA libraries were unique molecular identifiers. One entry per CDR3 protein, called by TCRdb with MiXCR from the PCR reads. Of 740,000 or so distinct CDR3 sequences detected, around 50% appear once; the ten largest clones hold 4.6%. Study results and limitations: Strong co-clustering by F measure linked samples that shared a preparation batch. A handful of TRBV segments (TRBV5-6, TRBV5-1 and TRBV20-1 among them) occurred more frequently in patients than in controls.

There are 14 residues in the CDR3. The V and J ends lost 0 bases and 6 bases, in that order; junction bases with no gene match: 6. Per the germline V gene, CDR1 is DFQATT and CDR2 is SNEGSKA (reference sequence). This TCR derives from a girl under 18 with multiple sclerosis. Sequenced material: blood. The chain joins TRBV20-1 to TRBJ1-2; 8 nucleotides agree with TRBD1. CDR3 residues: CSARESRGRDGYTF. CDR3 DNA sequence: TGCAGTGCTAGAGAGTCCAGGGGGCGCGATGGCTACACCTTC.